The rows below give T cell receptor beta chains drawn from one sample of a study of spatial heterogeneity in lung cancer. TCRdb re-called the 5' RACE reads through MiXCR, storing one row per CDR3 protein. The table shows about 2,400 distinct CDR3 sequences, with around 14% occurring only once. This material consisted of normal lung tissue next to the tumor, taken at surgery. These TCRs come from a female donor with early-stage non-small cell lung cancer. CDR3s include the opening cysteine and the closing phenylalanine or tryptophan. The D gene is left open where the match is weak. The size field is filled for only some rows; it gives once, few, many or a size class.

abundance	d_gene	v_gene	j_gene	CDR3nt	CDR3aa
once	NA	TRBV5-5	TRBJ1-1	TGTGCCAGCAGCTTGGCTGAGTCTAACTATGTAAACACTGAAGCTTTCTTT	CASSLAESNYVNTEAFF
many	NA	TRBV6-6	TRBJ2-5	TGTGCCAGCAGTTACTCGGGCCAGGGGGAGACCCAGTACTTC	CASSYSGQGETQYF
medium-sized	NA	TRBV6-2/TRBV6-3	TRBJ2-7	TGTGCCAGCAGTTACGAGGGGACGTCTAACCAGTACTTC	CASSYEGTSNQYF
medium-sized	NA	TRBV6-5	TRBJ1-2	TGTGCCAGCACCCGGGCAGGGACCTATGGCTACACCTTC	CASTRAGTYGYTF
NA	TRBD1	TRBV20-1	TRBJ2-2	TGCAGTGCCGCACCCACCGGGACAGCCAACACCGGGGAGCTGTTTTTT	CSAAPTGTANTGELFF
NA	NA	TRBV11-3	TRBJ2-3	TGTGCCAGCAGTCAGGGGAGTCTACCGGATTCAACGCAGTATTTT	CASSQGSLPDSTQYF
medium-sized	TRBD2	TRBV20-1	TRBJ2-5	TGCAGTGCTAGCAGGGGGGCAGCGGGGGGAGAGACCCAGTACTTC	CSASRGAAGGETQYF
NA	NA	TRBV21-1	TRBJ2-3	TGTGCCAGCAGCCCCCCCGACCCGATGGGCACAGATACGCAGTATTTT	CASSPPDPMGTDTQYF
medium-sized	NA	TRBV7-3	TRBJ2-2	TGTGCCAGCAGCTTTCCCGGGGCCGGTACCGGGGAGCTGTTTTTT	CASSFPGAGTGELFF
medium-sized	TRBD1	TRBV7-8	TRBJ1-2	TGTGCCAGCAGCCAAGACAGGGACTATGGCTACACCTTC	CASSQDRDYGYTF
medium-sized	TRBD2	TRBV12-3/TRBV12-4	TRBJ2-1	TGTGCCAGCAGAGCTAGCGGGGGGCCAGGTGAGCAGTTCTTC	CASRASGGPGEQFF
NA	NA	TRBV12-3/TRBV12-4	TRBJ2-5	TGTGCCAGCACCGCCGGGGAGACCCAGTACTTC	CASTAGETQYF
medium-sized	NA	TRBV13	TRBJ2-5	TGTGCCAGCAGCTTAGCAGCAGAGACCCAGTACTTC	CASSLAAETQYF
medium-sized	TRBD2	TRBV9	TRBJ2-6	TGTGCCAGCAGCACCGGGACTACGATCTCTGGGGCCAACGTCCTGACTTTC	CASSTGTTISGANVLTF
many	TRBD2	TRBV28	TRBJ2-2	TGTGCCAGCATCCCGGGGGGGCCCACCGGGGAGCTGTTTTTT	CASIPGGPTGELFF
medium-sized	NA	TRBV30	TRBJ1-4	TGTGCCTGGAGCGTCACAGGGAAAAAACTGTTTTTT	CAWSVTGKKLFF
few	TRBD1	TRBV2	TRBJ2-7	TGTGCCAGCAGTGCGGGACAGGGTGTCGACGAGCAGTACTTC	CASSAGQGVDEQYF
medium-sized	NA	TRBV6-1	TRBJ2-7	TGTGCCAGCAGAGATAGGCGAGGGCCCTACGAGCAGTACTTC	CASRDRRGPYEQYF
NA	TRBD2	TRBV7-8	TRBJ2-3	TGTGCCAGCAGCTCACTAGCGGGAGAGGTAGATACGCAGTATTTT	CASSSLAGEVDTQYF
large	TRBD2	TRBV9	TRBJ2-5	TGTGCCAGCAGTGACAGCGGGGGGAGAGAGACCCAGTACTTC	CASSDSGGRETQYF
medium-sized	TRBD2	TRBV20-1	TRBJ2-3	TGCAGTGCTAGCGATTTACTAGCGGGGGATACGCAGTATTTT	CSASDLLAGDTQYF
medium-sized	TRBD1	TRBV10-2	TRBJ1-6	TGCGCCAGCAGGCCCCCGGGACAGGGGACCTCACCCCTCCACTTT	CASRPPGQGTSPLHF
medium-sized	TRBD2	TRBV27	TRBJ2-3	TGTGCCAGCAGTTTTTCCGGGGGGGATACGCAGTATTTT	CASSFSGGDTQYF
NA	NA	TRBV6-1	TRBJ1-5	TGTGCCAGCCGGGACCGTTACAATCAGCCCCAGCATTTT	CASRDRYNQPQHF
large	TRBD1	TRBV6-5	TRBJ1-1	TGTGCCAGCAATCAACAGGGGGCCACTGAAGCTTTCTTT	CASNQQGATEAFF
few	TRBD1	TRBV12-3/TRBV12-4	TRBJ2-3	TGTGCCAGCAGTTTTCTCGGGACAGGGGGCCGAGATACGCAGTATTTT	CASSFLGTGGRDTQYF